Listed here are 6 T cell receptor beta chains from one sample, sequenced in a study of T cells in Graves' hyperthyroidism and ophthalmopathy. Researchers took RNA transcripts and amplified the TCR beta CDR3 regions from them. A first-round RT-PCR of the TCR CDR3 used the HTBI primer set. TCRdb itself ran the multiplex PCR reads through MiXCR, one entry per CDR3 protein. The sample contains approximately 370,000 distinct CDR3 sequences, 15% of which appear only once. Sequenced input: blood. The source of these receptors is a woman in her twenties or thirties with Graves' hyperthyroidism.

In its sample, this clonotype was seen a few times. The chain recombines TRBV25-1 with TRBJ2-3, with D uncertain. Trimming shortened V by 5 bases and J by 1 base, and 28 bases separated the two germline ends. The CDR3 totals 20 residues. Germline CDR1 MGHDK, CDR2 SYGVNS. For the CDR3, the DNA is TGTGCCAGCAGTAACTCGGCAGGTATTTGGAATATAGCAGGCACAGATACGCAGTATTTT. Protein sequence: CASSNSAGIWNIAGTDTQYF.

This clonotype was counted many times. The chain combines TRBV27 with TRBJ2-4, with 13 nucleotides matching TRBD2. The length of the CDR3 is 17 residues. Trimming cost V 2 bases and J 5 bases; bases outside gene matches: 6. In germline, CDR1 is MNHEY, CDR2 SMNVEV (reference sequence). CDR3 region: CASSLLLAGGPQNIQYF. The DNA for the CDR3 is TGTGCCAGCAGTTTACTACTAGCGGGAGGGCCCCAAAACATTCAGTACTTC.

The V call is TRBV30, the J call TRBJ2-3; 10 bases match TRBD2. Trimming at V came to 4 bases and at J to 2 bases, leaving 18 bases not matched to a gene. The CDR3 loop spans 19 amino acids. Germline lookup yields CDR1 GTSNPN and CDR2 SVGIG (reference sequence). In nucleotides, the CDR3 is TGTGCCTGGACTGGACATAGCGGGAGGCATTCGGGGTACACAGATACGCAGTATTTT. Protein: CAWTGHSGRHSGYTDTQYF.

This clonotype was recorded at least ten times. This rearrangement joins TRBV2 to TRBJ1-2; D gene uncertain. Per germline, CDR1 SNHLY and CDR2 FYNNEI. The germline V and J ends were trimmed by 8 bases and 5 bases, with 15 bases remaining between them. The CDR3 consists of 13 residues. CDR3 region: CASSGWPTYGYTF. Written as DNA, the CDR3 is TGTGCCAGCTCGGGTTGGCCTACATATGGCTACACCTTC.

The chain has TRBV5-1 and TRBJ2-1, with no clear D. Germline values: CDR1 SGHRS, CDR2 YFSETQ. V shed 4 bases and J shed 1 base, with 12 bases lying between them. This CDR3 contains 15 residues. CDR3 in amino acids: CASSPDHGSYNEQFF. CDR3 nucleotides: TGCGCCAGCAGCCCCGACCATGGGTCCTACAATGAGCAGTTCTTC.

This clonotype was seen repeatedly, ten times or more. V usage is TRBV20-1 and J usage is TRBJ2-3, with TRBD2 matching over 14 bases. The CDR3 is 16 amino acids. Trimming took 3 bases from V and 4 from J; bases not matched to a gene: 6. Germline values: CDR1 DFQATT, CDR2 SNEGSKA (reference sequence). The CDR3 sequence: CSARKGLAGEPDTQYF. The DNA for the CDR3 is TGCAGTGCTAGGAAGGGACTAGCGGGAGAACCAGATACGCAGTATTTT.